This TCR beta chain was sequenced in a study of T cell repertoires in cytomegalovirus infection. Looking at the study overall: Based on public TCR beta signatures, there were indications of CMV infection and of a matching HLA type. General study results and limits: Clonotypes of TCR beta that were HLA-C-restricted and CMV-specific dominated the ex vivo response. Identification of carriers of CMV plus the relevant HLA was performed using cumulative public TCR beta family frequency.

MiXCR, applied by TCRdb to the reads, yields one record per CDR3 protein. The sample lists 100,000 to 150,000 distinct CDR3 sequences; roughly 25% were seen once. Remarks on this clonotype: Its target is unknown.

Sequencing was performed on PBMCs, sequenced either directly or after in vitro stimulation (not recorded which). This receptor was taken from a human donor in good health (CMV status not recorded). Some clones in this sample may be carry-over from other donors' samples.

The DNA for the CDR3 is TGTGCCAGCAGCTCTCGCACCACAGATACGCAGTATTTT. Its protein product is CASSSRTTDTQYF. This chain connects TRBV7-2 to TRBJ2-3, with unresolved D. Germline CDR1 SGHTA, CDR2 FQGNSA. V lost 4 bases, J lost 2 bases, and 7 bases lay in between. The CDR3 runs 13 residues.